This T cell receptor (beta chain) is from a study of cytomegalovirus exposure and HLA in healthy donors. The V and J ends lost 5 bases and 3 bases respectively, with 8 bases between them. The CDR3 covers 12 residues. Per germline, CDR1 PRHDT and CDR2 FYEKMQ (reference sequence). Both 60 Vbeta primers and 13 Jbeta primers went into the PCR. Libraries were prepared by immunoSEQ multiplex PCR; TCRdb keeps only in-frame clonotypes and omits some of them. The sample carries around 170,000 clones, approximately 79% recorded once. The chain recombines TRBV13 with TRBJ2-7; maybe TRBD1 (5 bases). The sequencing sample was made of PBMCs. The TCR sequence derives from a man aged 35 to 55 in good health and CMV-seropositive. The DNA of the CDR3 is TGTGCCAGCAGCGCTGACAGCTACGAGCAGTACTTC. Amino acid sequence: CASSADSYEQYF.